The next 6 T cell receptor beta chains were all read from a single sample in a study of T cells in Graves' hyperthyroidism and ophthalmopathy. Template material for amplifying TCR beta CDR3 regions consisted of RNA transcripts. Using the HTBI primer set, a first-round RT-PCR was run on the TCR CDR3. TCRdb re-analysed the multiplex PCR reads in MiXCR, keeping a single row per CDR3 protein. The repertoire holds fewer than 600,000 distinct CDR3 sequences, 13% to 15% seen once, with about 15% in the top ten. The specimen sequenced was blood. The receptor source for this set is a woman aged 40 to 55 with Graves' hyperthyroidism.

Ten or more counts support this clonotype. The rearrangement joins TRBV5-1 to TRBJ2-7; 8 bases line up with TRBD2. The CDR3 sequence is 15 residues long. V gave up 4 bases and J gave up 2 bases; unmatched junction bases: 8. From germline, CDR1 is SGHRS and CDR2 YFSETQ. CDR3 nucleotide sequence: TGCGCCAGCAGCCCGAGGACTAGCCGTGCCTACGAGCAGTACTTC. The encoded protein is CASSPRTSRAYEQYF. The full variable domain, rest sourced from reference TRBV5-1 and TRBJ2-7, is KAGVTQTPRYLIKTRGQQVTLSCSPISGHRSVSWYQQTPGQGLQFLFEYFSETQRNKGNFPGRFSGRQFSNSRSEMNVSTLELGDSALYLCASSPRTSRAYEQYFGPGTRLTVT.

J is TRBJ2-3 and V is TRBV7-9; TRBD2 matches 8 bases. The trim removed 4 bases at V and 1 base at J, leaving 10 bases unmatched. The germline gives CDR1 SEHNR, CDR2 FQNEAQ (reference sequence). The CDR3 is made up of 17 amino acids. This CDR3 reads CASSSGEREIGTDTQYF. CDR3 in DNA: TGTGCCAGCAGCTCAGGGGAGCGGGAGATTGGCACAGATACGCAGTATTTT. The full variable domain, in which reference TRBV7-9 and TRBJ2-3 provide the parts outside the CDR3, is DTGVSQNPRHKITKRGQNVTFRCDPISEHNRLYWYRQTLGQGPEFLTYFQNEAQLEKSRLLSDRFSAERPKGSFSTLEIQRTEQGDSAMYLCASSSGEREIGTDTQYFGPGTRLTVL.

This clonotype has ten or more counts. CDR3 sequence reads: CASSNGVSEAFF. The CDR3 nucleotides are TGCGCCAGCAGTAACGGGGTATCTGAAGCTTTCTTT. V gene TRBV10-1 combines with J gene TRBJ1-1; D remains ambiguous. V was cut by 5 bases and J by 6 bases, with 10 bases left in between. Germline CDR1 reads WNHNN; CDR2 reads SYGVQD (reference sequence). The CDR3 sequence is 12 residues long.

The chain employs TRBV14 and TRBJ1-2, with D unclear. Germline CDR1 and CDR2: SGHDN and FVKESK. Trimming removed 3 bases at V and 6 bases at J, with 14 bases between. This CDR3 has 14 residues. The CDR3 is CASSHIGDMDGYTF. CDR3 nucleotides: TGTGCCAGCAGCCATATCGGAGATATGGATGGCTACACCTTC.

This clonotype was seen at least ten times. The V call is TRBV20-1, the J call TRBJ2-7; 11 bases are a match to TRBD2. There are 13 residues in the CDR3. Germline lookup yields CDR1 DFQATT and CDR2 SNEGSKA (reference sequence). V lost 4 bases to trimming and J lost 7 bases; unmatched junction nucleotides: 6. The CDR3 DNA sequence: TGCAGTGCTACAACTAGCGGGAGTGGTGAGCAGTACTTC. It specifies CSATTSGSGEQYF.

This clonotype was counted ten times or more. V usage is TRBV18 and J usage is TRBJ1-2, with TRBD1 identical over 8 bases. This CDR3 is built from 13 residues. Trimming took 0 bases from V and 6 from J; bases not matched to a gene: 0. The germline V gene encodes CDR1 KGHSH and CDR2 LQKENI. CDR3 bases: TGTGCCAGCTCACCACCGACAGGGGATGGCTACACCTTC. This translates into CASSPPTGDGYTF.